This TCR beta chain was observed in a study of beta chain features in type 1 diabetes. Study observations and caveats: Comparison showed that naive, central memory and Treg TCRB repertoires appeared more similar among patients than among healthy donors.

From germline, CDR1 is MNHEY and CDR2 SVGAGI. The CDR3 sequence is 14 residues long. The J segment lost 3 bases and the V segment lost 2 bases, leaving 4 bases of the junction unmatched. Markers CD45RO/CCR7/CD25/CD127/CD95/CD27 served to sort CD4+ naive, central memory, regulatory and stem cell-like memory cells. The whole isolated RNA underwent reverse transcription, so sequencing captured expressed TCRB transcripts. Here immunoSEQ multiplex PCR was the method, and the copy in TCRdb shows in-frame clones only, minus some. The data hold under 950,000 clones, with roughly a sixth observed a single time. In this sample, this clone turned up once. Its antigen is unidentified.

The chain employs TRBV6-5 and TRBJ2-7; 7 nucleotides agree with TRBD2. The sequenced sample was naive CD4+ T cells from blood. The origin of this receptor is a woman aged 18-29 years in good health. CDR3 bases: TGTGCCAGCAGTTACCGGAGGGAGGGCTACGAGCAGTACTTC. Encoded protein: CASSYRREGYEQYF.